The clone carrying this TCR beta chain was seen a few times. Its antigen is undetermined. The data derive from a study of immune evolution from preneoplasia to lung adenocarcinoma. Study-wide points: Normal lung had the highest top T cell clone frequencies. Normal lung had highest clonality; later lesions appeared denser, more diverse.

Profiled with immunoSEQ multiplex PCR; TCRdb holds only in-frame clones, not every one. The sample consists of roughly 9,900 clones, 80% to 85% of them appearing once. Two lung cancer pathologists independently confirmed each histologic diagnosis. After pathologic assessment, macro-dissection selected premalignant or tumor cells for extraction. The sequenced sample consisted of FFPE minimally invasive lung adenocarcinoma tissue. The receptor was isolated from a person between 65 and 79 years old with lung adenocarcinoma. Some clones in this sample may be carry-over from other donors' samples.

CDR3 DNA sequence: TGTGCCAGCAGCGCCGGGGCCTACTTAGACGAGCAGTACTTC. This sequence encodes CASSAGAYLDEQYF. The chain couples TRBV5-6 to TRBJ2-7; tentatively, D is TRBD1 or TRBD2 (5 bases each). Germline values: CDR1 SGHDT, CDR2 YYEEEE. The CDR3 extends over 14 amino acids. Trimming removed 4 bases at V and 5 bases at J, with 16 bases between.